Sequencing of this T cell receptor (beta chain) was carried out in a study of vaccination effects on CD4 cells after COVID-19. Germline CDR1 reads LNHDA; CDR2 reads SQIVND (reference sequence). The CDR3 runs 17 residues. Trimming removed 5 bases from V and 0 bases from J; junction bases left unmatched: 10. Peptide-pool stimulation followed by sequencing identified expanded antigen-specific CD4+ clonotypes in the ViraFEST assay. CD4+ T cells were isolated after nine to ten days of culture. Every participant took two doses of the BNT162b2 or mRNA-1273 vaccine. The data were produced by immunoSEQ multiplex PCR, yet TCRdb's version contains in-frame clones alone and is incomplete. This sample has around 46,000 clones, with around 70% found just once. Note on this clone: Antigen: not known.

This TCR derives from a human donor who received a COVID-19 vaccine. This specimen consisted of CD4+ T cells from PBMCs cultured with HCoV-OC43 spike peptides, obtained after COVID-19 vaccination. Subset defined: HCoV-OC43 spike overlapping peptide pool stimulation. The rearrangement joins TRBV19 to TRBJ1-3, with TRBD1 identical over 7 bases. The CDR3 is CASSQPRQGHSGNTIYF. The CDR3 nucleotides are TGTGCCAGTAGTCAACCCCGACAGGGCCACTCTGGAAACACCATATATTTT.